This T cell receptor (beta chain) is from a study of shared clonotypes between healthy human individuals. Healthy HIV-negative adults without recent acute infections or vaccinations served as donors. CD4+ cells yielded CD45RA+ naive and CD45RA-negative memory subsets. Germline V lookup: CDR1 MNHNS, CDR2 SASEGT. CDR3 length: 13 amino acids. After removal of 10 bases from V and 0 bases from J, the junction contained 2 bases not matched to a gene. Data came from immunoSEQ multiplex PCR; TCRdb stores just in-frame clones and leaves some out. The sample includes 2 million to 2.5 million clones, 90% to 95% of them seen just once.

Source material: naive CD4+ T cells from PBMCs. Subset here: CD45RA+ positively selected. This sequence joins TRBV6-1 and TRBJ2-7; 11 bases align to TRBD2. This TCR came from a man younger than 35 in good health. Some clones in this sample may be carry-over from other donors' samples. This CDR3 is CAIGTSGSYEQYF. The DNA of the CDR3 is TGTGCCATCGGGACTAGCGGCTCCTACGAGCAGTACTTC.